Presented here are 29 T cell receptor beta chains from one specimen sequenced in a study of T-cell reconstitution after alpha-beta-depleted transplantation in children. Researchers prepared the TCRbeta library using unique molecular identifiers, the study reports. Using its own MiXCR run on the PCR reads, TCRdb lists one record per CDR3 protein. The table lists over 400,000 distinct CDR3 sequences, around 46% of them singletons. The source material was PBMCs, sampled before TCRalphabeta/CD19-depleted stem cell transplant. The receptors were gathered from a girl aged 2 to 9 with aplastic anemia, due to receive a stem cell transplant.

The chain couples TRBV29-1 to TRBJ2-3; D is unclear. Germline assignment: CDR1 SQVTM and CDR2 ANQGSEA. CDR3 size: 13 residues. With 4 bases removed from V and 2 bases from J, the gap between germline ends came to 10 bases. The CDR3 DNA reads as TGCAGCGTTGGGGCGCAGGCCACAGATACGCAGTATTTT. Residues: CSVGAQATDTQYF.

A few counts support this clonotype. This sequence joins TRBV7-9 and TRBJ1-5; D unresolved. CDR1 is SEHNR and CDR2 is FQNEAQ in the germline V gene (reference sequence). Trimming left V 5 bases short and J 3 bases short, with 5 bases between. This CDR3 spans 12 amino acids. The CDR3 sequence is CASSPNNQPQHF. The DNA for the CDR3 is TGTGCCAGCAGCCCAAACAATCAGCCCCAGCATTTT.

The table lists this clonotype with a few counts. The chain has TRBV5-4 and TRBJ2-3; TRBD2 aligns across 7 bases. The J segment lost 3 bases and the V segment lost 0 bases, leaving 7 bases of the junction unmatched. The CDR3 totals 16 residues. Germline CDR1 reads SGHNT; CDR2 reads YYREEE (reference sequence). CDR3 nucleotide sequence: TGTGCCAGCAGCTTGGCGGCTAGCGGCGAAACAGATACGCAGTATTTT. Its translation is CASSLAASGETDTQYF.

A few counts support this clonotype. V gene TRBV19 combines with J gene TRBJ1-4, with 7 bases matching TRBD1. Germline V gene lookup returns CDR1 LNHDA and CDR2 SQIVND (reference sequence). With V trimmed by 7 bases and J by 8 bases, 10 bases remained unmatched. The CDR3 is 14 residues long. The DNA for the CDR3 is TGTGCCAGTACCTCCGGGGACAGTGGGGAAAAACTGTTTTTT. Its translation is CASTSGDSGEKLFF.

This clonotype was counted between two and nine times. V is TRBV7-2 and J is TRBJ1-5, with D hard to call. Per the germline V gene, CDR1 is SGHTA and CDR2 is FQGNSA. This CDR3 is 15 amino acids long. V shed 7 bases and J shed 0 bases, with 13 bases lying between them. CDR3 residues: CASTRNGYSNQPQHF. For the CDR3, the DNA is TGTGCCAGCACTCGAAACGGTTATAGCAATCAGCCCCAGCATTTT. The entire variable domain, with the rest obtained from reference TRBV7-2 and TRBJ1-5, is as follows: GAGVSQSPSNKVTEKGKDVELRCDPISGHTALYWYRQSLGQGLEFLIYFQGNSAPDKSGLPSDRFSAERTGGSVSTLTIQRTQQEDSAVYLCASTRNGYSNQPQHFGDGTRLSIL.

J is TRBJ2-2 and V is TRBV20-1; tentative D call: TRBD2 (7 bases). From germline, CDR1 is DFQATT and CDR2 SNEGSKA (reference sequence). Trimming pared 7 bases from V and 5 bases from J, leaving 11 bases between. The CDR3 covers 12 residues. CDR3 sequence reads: CSVGGQTGELFF. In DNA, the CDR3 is TGCAGTGTGGGGGGGCAGACCGGGGAGCTGTTTTTT.

DNA for the CDR3: TGTGCCAGCAGCAACGGACAGGGGGTACAGCAGTACTTC. Amino acids: CASSNGQGVQQYF. The chain combines TRBV11-2 with TRBJ2-7, with 10 bases identical to TRBD1. The CDR3 has 13 residues. Trimming at V came to 5 bases and at J to 8 bases, leaving 6 bases not matched to a gene. CDR1 is SGHAT, CDR2 FQNNGV, per germline.

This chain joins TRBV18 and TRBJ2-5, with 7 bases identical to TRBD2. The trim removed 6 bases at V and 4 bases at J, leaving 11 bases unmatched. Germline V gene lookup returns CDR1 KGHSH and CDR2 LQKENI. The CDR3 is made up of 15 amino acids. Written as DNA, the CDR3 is TGTGCCAGCTCTTCTCCTCGGGGGGATGGAGAGACCCAGTACTTC. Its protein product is CASSSPRGDGETQYF.

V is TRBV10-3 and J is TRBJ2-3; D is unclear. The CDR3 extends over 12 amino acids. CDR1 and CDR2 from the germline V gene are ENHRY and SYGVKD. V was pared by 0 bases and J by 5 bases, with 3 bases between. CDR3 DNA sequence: TGTGCCATCAGTGAGTCGGAAGATACGCAGTATTTT. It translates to CAISESEDTQYF.

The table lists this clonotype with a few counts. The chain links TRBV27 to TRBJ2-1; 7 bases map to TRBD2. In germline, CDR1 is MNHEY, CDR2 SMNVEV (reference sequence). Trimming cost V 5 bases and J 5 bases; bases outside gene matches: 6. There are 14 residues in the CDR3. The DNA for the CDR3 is TGTGCCAGCAGTCAAGGGACTACAAACAATGAGCAGTTCTTC. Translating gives CASSQGTTNNEQFF.

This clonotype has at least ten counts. The CDR3 nucleotides read TGTGCCAGCAGTGCGCGGATAAGCTCCTACAATGAGCAGTTCTTC. Its translation is CASSARISSYNEQFF. This chain connects TRBV25-1 to TRBJ2-1, with D uncertain. Germline V gene lookup returns CDR1 MGHDK and CDR2 SYGVNS. Trimming pared 4 bases from V and 0 bases from J, leaving 10 bases between. CDR3 size: 15 residues.

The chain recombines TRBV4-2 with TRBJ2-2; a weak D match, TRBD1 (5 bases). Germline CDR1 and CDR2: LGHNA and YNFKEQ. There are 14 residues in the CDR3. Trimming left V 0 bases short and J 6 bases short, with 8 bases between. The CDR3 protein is CASSQDREPGELFF. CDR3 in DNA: TGTGCCAGCAGCCAAGACAGGGAACCCGGGGAGCTGTTTTTT.

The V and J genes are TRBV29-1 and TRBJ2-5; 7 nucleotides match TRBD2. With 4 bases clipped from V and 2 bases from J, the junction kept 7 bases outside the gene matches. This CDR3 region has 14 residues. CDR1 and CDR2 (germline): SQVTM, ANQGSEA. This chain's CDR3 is CSVVQTSPQETQYF. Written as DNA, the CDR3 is TGCAGCGTTGTCCAGACTAGCCCGCAAGAGACCCAGTACTTC. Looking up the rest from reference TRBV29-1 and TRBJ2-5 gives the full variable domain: SAVISQKPSRDICQRGTSLTIQCQVDSQVTMMFWYRQQPGQSLTLIATANQGSEATYESGFVIDKFPISRPNLTFSTLTVSNMSPEDSSIYLCSVVQTSPQETQYFGPGTRLLVL.

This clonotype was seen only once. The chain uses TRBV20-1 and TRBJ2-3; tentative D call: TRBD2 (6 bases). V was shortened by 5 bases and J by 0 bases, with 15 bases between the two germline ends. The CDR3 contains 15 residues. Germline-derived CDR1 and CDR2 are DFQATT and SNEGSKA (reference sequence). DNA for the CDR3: TGCAGTGCTCCTCTCCGGGACTGGAGCACAGATACGCAGTATTTT. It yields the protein CSAPLRDWSTDTQYF.

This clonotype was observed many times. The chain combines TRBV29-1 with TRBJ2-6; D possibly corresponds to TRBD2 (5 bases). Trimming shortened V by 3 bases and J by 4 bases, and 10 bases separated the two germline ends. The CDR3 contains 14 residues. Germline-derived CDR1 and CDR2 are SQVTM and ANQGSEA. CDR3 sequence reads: CSVEDFRGANVLTF. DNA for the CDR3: TGCAGCGTTGAGGACTTCAGGGGGGCCAACGTCCTGACTTTC.

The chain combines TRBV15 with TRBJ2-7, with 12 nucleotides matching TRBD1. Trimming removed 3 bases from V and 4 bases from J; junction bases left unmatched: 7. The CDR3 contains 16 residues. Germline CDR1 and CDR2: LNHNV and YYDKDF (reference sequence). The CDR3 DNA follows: TGTGCCACCAGCAGGGACCGGGACAGGGGGCAGTACGAGCAGTACTTC. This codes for CATSRDRDRGQYEQYF.

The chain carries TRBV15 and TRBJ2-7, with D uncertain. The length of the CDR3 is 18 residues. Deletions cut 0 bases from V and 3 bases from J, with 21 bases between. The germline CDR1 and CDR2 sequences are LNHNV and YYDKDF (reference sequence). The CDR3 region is CATSRDGGSQAAFYEQYF. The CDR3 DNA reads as TGTGCCACCAGCAGAGATGGTGGCTCCCAGGCCGCATTCTACGAGCAGTACTTC.

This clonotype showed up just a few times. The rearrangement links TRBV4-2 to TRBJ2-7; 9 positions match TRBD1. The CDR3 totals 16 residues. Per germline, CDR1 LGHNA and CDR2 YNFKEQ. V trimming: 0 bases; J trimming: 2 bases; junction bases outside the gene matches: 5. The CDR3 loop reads CASSQDLGQGAYEQYF. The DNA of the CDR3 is TGTGCCAGCAGCCAAGATCTGGGACAGGGAGCCTACGAGCAGTACTTC.

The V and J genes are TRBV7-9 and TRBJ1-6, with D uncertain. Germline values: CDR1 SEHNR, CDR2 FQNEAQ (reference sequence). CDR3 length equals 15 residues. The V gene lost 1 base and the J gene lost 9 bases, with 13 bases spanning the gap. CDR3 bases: TGTGCCAGCAGCTTAGACCTTTCCGGCAGTTCACCCCTCCACTTT. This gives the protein CASSLDLSGSSPLHF.

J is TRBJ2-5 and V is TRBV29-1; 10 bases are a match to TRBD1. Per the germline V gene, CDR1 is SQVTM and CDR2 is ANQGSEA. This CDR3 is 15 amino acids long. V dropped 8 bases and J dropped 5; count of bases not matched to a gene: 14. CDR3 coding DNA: TGCAGCACGCGGACAGGGGGAGTGGATTGGGAGACCCAGTACTTC. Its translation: CSTRTGGVDWETQYF.

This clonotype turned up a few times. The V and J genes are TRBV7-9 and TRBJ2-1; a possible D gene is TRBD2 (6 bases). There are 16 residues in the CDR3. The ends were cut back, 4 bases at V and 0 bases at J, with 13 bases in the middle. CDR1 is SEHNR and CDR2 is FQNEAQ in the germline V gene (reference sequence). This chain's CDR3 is CASSYSLARSYNEQFF. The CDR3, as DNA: TGTGCCAGCAGCTACTCTCTAGCGCGCTCCTACAATGAGCAGTTCTTC. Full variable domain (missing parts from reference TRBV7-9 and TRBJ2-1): DTGVSQNPRHKITKRGQNVTFRCDPISEHNRLYWYRQTLGQGPEFLTYFQNEAQLEKSRLLSDRFSAERPKGSFSTLEIQRTEQGDSAMYLCASSYSLARSYNEQFFGPGTRLTVL.

This chain's CDR3 is CASSLGGGPGELFF. In nucleotides, the CDR3 is TGTGCCAGCAGCCTGGGCGGGGGCCCCGGGGAGCTGTTTTTT. The chain has TRBV7-7 and TRBJ2-2; D may be TRBD2 (7 bases). This CDR3 is built from 14 residues. Per germline, CDR1 SSHAT and CDR2 FNYEAQ (reference sequence). With 5 bases removed from V and 6 bases from J, the gap between germline ends came to 13 bases.

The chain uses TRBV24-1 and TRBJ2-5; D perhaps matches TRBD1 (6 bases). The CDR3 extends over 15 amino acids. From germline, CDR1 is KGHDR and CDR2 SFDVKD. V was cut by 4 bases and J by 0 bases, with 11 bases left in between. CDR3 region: CATSDPGAYQETQYF. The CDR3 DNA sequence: TGTGCCACCAGTGACCCAGGGGCCTACCAAGAGACCCAGTACTTC.

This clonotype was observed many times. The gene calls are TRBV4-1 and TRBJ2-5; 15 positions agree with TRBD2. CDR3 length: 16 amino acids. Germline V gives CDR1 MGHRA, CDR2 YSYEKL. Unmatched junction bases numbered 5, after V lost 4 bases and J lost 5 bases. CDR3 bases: TGCGCCAGCAGCCGGACTAGCGGGAGGGCCGGGGAGACCCAGTACTTC. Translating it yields CASSRTSGRAGETQYF.

CDR3 in amino acids: CASSHLGLAGGDEQYF. In DNA form, the CDR3 reads TGTGCCAGCAGCCATCTCGGACTAGCGGGAGGAGACGAGCAGTACTTC. The rearrangement links TRBV4-2 to TRBJ2-7; TRBD2 matches at 14 bases. In germline, CDR1 is LGHNA, CDR2 YNFKEQ. There are 16 residues in the CDR3. V shed 3 bases, J shed 5 bases, and the junction held 6 bases outside the gene matches.

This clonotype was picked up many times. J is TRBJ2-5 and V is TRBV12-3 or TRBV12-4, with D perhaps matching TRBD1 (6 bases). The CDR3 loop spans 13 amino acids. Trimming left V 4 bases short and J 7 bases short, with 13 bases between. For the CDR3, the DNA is TGTGCCAGCAGTTCCCGCCAGGGGTGGACCCAGTACTTC. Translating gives CASSSRQGWTQYF.

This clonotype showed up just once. This chain's CDR3 is CSASGQSWEQYF. CDR3 DNA: TGCAGTGCCTCAGGACAGTCCTGGGAGCAGTACTTC. The rearrangement uses TRBV20-1 and TRBJ2-7, with D possibly TRBD1 on 6 matching bases. Germline assignment: CDR1 DFQATT and CDR2 SNEGSKA (reference sequence). The CDR3 contains 12 residues. Trimming shortened V by 6 bases and J by 7 bases, and 16 bases separated the two germline ends.

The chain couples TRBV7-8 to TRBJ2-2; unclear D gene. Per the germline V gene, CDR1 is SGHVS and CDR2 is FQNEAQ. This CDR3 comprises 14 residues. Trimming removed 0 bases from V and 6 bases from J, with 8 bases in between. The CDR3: CASSLAGSPGELFF. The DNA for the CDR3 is TGTGCCAGCAGCTTAGCGGGCAGCCCCGGGGAGCTGTTTTTT.

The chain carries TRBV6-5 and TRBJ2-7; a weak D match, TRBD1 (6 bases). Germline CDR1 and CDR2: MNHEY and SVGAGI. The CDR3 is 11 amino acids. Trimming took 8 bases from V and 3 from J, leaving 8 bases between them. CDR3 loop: CASGQSYEQYF. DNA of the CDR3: TGTGCCAGCGGACAGAGCTACGAGCAGTACTTC.